This TCR beta chain was retrieved from a study of cytotoxic CD8 clonotypes in ibrutinib-treated CLL. Background on the study: For this cohort, patients were roughly eleven relapsed/refractory and approximately 14 treatment-naive, while 17 to 18 were IGHV unmutated. Average yields of approximately 260,000 productive templates and 75,000 to 95,000 productive rearrangements characterized the samples. Study-wide results and caveats: Public clonotypes, found uncommonly, either contracted or stayed stable on treatment. Sample timing was unmatched between remission and later-progressing patients; lymph nodes unstudied.

This clone was picked up one time. Its target is not known. Germline assignment: CDR1 LGHNT and CDR2 FRNRAP. V was shortened by 6 bases and J by 0 bases, with 12 bases between the two germline ends. This CDR3 spans 14 amino acids. Produced via immunoSEQ multiplex PCR; TCRdb's table is partial and in-frame only. This sample has approximately 140,000 clones, with 70% to 85% found just once. The sequence was obtained from a human donor with chronic lymphocytic leukemia. This material consisted of PBMCs, taken after 12 months of ibrutinib treatment. The chain couples TRBV12-5 to TRBJ2-7; maybe TRBD1 (6 bases). CDR3 protein: CASGTGSSSYEQYF. In DNA, the CDR3 is TGTGCTAGTGGGACAGGTTCTTCCTCCTACGAGCAGTACTTC.